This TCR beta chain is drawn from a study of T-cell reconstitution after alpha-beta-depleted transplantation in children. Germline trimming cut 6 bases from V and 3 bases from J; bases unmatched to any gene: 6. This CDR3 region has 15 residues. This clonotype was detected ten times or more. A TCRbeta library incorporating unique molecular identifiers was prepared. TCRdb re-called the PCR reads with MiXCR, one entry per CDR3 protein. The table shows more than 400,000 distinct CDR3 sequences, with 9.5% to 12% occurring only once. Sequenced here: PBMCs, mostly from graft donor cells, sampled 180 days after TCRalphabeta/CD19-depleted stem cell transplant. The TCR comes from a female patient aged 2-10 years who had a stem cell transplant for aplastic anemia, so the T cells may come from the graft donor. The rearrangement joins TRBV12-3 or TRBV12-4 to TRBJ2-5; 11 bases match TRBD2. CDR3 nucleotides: TGTGCCAGCAGCGCCCCGGGACTAGCGGAAGAGACCCAGTACTTC. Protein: CASSAPGLAEETQYF.